The 19 T cell receptor beta chains listed next were all sequenced from one sample in a study of blood T cell repertoires in COVID-19. Some clones are missing from TCRdb's copy, which holds only in-frame ones; the method was immunoSEQ multiplex PCR. The sample consists of around 270,000 clones, more than 70% of them appearing once. The source material was peripheral blood. The receptors come from a woman in her forties or fifties with acute or convalescent COVID-19.

This clone was observed a handful of times. J is TRBJ1-1 and V is TRBV11-2; D may be TRBD1 (5 bases). V gave up 4 bases and J gave up 11 bases, with 20 bases separating them. CDR1 is SGHAT, CDR2 FQNNGV, per germline. This CDR3 has 14 amino acids. The CDR3 sequence: CASSYTPGPDAAFF. Written as DNA, the CDR3 is TGTGCCAGCAGCTATACCCCAGGGCCGGACGCGGCTTTCTTT.

The chain is built from TRBV27 and TRBJ2-1, with 11 positions matching TRBD2. Germline V gene lookup returns CDR1 MNHEY and CDR2 SMNVEV (reference sequence). The ends lost 6 bases at V and 6 bases at J; junction bases unmatched: 4. The CDR3 extends over 14 amino acids. The CDR3 DNA reads as TGTGCCAGCAGACTAGCGGGGGCCACCAATGAGCAGTTCTTC. Translating gives CASRLAGATNEQFF.

The chain links TRBV12-5 to TRBJ2-7; 9 bases fit TRBD1. The CDR3 contains 14 residues. Looked up from germline, CDR1 is LGHNT and CDR2 is FRNRAP. Trimming took 6 bases from V and 1 from J; bases not matched to a gene: 4. The CDR3 region has the DNA TGTGCTAGTGGATCCGGGACAGGGTCCTACGAGCAGTACTTC. Its protein is CASGSGTGSYEQYF.

This rearrangement joins TRBV28 to TRBJ2-5; D is possibly TRBD2 (5 bases). With 6 bases removed from V and 0 bases from J, the gap between germline ends came to 11 bases. CDR3 size: 14 residues. Germline CDR1 and CDR2: MDHEN and SYDVKM. The CDR3 DNA sequence: TGTGCCAGCAGGCCTACTAGGGACCAAGAGACCCAGTACTTC. Amino acid sequence: CASRPTRDQETQYF. Full variable domain (outside the CDR3, taken from reference TRBV28 and TRBJ2-5): DVKVTQSSRYLVKRTGEKVFLECVQDMDHENMFWYRQDPGLGLRLIYFSYDVKMKEKGDIPEGYSVSREKKERFSLILESASTNQTSMYLCASRPTRDQETQYFGPGTRLLVL.

The chain has TRBV7-2 and TRBJ2-1; 7 bases match TRBD1. CDR3 size: 16 residues. Germline V gene lookup returns CDR1 SGHTA and CDR2 FQGNSA. J was trimmed by 3 bases and V by 1 base; bases with no gene match: 6. CDR3 nucleotide sequence: TGTGCCAGCAGCTTAGGTGGGACAGCTATCTACAATGAGCAGTTCTTC. It codes for CASSLGGTAIYNEQFF.

The chain employs TRBV30 and TRBJ2-3, with D perhaps matching TRBD2 (6 bases). Germline V gene lookup returns CDR1 GTSNPN and CDR2 SVGIG (reference sequence). Trimming stripped 0 bases from V and 3 bases from J, with 7 bases between. This CDR3 spans 13 amino acids. The CDR3 loop reads CAWSVGGTDTQYF. As DNA, the CDR3 is TGTGCCTGGAGTGTCGGGGGAACAGATACGCAGTATTTT.

This chain uses TRBV27 with TRBJ1-6; D might be TRBD1 (6 bases). V was pared by 3 bases and J by 6 bases, with 15 bases between. The CDR3 extends over 16 amino acids. Germline V CDR1 and CDR2: MNHEY, SMNVEV (reference sequence). CDR3: CASSLYLGASNSPLHF. The CDR3 DNA sequence: TGTGCCAGCAGTTTGTATCTGGGGGCGAGTAATTCACCCCTCCACTTT.

The V call is TRBV28, the J call TRBJ2-2; D may be TRBD2 (5 bases). V shed 7 bases and J shed 5 bases, with 8 bases lying between them. CDR1 is MDHEN and CDR2 is SYDVKM in the germline V gene. The CDR3 consists of 12 residues. CDR3 amino acids: CASTSGTGELFF. The CDR3 coding sequence is TGTGCCAGCACGTCGGGAACCGGGGAGCTGTTTTTT.

The chain carries TRBV30 and TRBJ2-7, with 7 nucleotides matching TRBD1. The CDR3 has 11 residues. Germline V gene sequence: CDR1 GTSNPN, CDR2 SVGIG (reference sequence). The V gene end was trimmed by 4 bases and the J gene end by 6 bases; junction bases not matched to a gene: 3. The CDR3 loop reads CAWIGTVEQYF. The CDR3 bases are TGTGCCTGGATAGGGACAGTCGAGCAGTACTTC.

The V and J genes are TRBV10-3 and TRBJ2-1; 10 nucleotides match TRBD1. The germline V gene has CDR1 ENHRY and CDR2 SYGVKD. The CDR3 runs to 14 residues. The V gene end was trimmed by 6 bases and the J gene end by 5 bases; junction bases not matched to a gene: 4. The CDR3, as DNA: TGTGCCATCAGGGGGACAGGGGATCACAATGAGCAGTTCTTC. This codes for CAIRGTGDHNEQFF.

V gene TRBV7-9 combines with J gene TRBJ2-1; D not resolved. Germline CDR1 SEHNR, CDR2 FQNEAQ (reference sequence). Between the trimmed V and J ends, which lost 5 bases and 4 bases, there was a span of 3 bases. The CDR3 is 11 residues long. CDR3 region: CASSPYNEQFF. The CDR3, as DNA: TGTGCCAGCAGCCCATACAATGAGCAGTTCTTC.

On this clone itself: Other DNA variants within this sample encode the same CDR3. This chain links TRBV28 with TRBJ2-7, with D hard to call. This CDR3 has 11 amino acids. Trimming removed 5 bases at V and 3 bases at J, with 5 bases between. The V gene's germline CDR1 is MDHEN and CDR2 SYDVKM. The CDR3 bases are TGTGCCAGCAGTCTCCTCTACGAGCAGTACTTC. Protein product: CASSLLYEQYF.

The chain combines TRBV5-1 with TRBJ2-7; 7 bases match TRBD2. The germline V gene has CDR1 SGHRS and CDR2 YFSETQ. J was trimmed by 0 bases and V by 4 bases; bases with no gene match: 4. The CDR3 is made up of 14 amino acids. The CDR3 loop reads CASSDASGSYEQYF. CDR3 in DNA: TGCGCCAGCAGCGATGCTAGCGGCTCCTACGAGCAGTACTTC.

CDR3 in amino acids: CAWSVILGLAGGFEQYF. As DNA, the CDR3 is TGTGCCTGGAGTGTAATCTTGGGTCTAGCGGGAGGATTCGAGCAGTACTTC. The rearrangement uses TRBV30 and TRBJ2-7, with 11 bases lining up with TRBD2. The CDR3 consists of 17 residues. V shed 0 bases, J shed 6 bases, and the junction held 13 bases outside the gene matches. CDR1 is GTSNPN and CDR2 is SVGIG in the germline V gene (reference sequence).

The sample holds a few counts of this clone. The J gene is TRBJ2-2, the V gene TRBV12-3 or TRBV12-4; D is ambiguous. The CDR3 runs to 13 residues. The germline V and J ends were trimmed by 5 bases and 5 bases, with 9 bases remaining between them. The CDR3 is CASSPVSTGELFF. The CDR3 region has the DNA TGTGCCAGCAGTCCAGTGTCGACCGGGGAGCTGTTTTTT.

V gene TRBV7-8 combines with J gene TRBJ2-2, with 7 positions matching TRBD2. The CDR3 totals 17 residues. Germline CDR1 reads SGHVS; CDR2 reads FQNEAQ. The junction had 9 bases not matched to a gene; V was cut back by 1 base and J by 4 bases. Here the CDR3 DNA reads TGTGCCAGCAGCTTAGTGGGGCTAGCGGAAACCACCGGGGAGCTGTTTTTT. Amino acids: CASSLVGLAETTGELFF.

CDR3 bases: TGTGCCAGCTCATCCGGGACACCTAACACCGGGGAGCTGTTTTTT. Translated: CASSSGTPNTGELFF. The gene calls are TRBV18 and TRBJ2-2; possibly TRBD1 for D (6 bases). V was clipped by 5 bases and J by 2 bases, with 12 bases between them. The CDR3 runs 15 residues. Germline V gene sequence: CDR1 KGHSH, CDR2 LQKENI.

This rearrangement joins TRBV28 to TRBJ1-2, with D possibly being TRBD1 (6 bases). Germline lookup yields CDR1 MDHEN and CDR2 SYDVKM. The length of the CDR3 is 13 residues. Trimming pared 3 bases from V and 8 bases from J, leaving 13 bases between. Here the CDR3 reads CASSLVQGQGYTF. The CDR3, as DNA: TGTGCCAGCAGTTTGGTGCAGGGACAAGGCTACACCTTC.

The gene calls are TRBV27 and TRBJ1-2; TRBD1 aligns across 10 bases. The J segment lost 4 bases and the V segment lost 5 bases, leaving 7 bases of the junction unmatched. Germline V lookup: CDR1 MNHEY, CDR2 SMNVEV (reference sequence). This CDR3 is built from 15 residues. The CDR3 protein is CASSAGQGKGYGYTF. The DNA of the CDR3 is TGTGCCAGCAGTGCGGGACAGGGGAAAGGCTATGGCTACACCTTC.